The rows below give T cell receptor beta chains drawn from one sample of a study of T cells after yellow fever vaccination. A single record per CDR3 protein comes from TCRdb applying MiXCR to the 5' RACE reads. Here the sample spans around 360,000 distinct CDR3 sequences, around 10% being singletons. Sample: PBMCs, taken on the day of the first yellow fever vaccination. The source is a man between 18 and 35 years old who received the YFV17D yellow fever vaccine. Each CDR3 is given with its conserved first and last residue. The D gene is left open where the match is weak. Clone size is given for some rows only: seen once, a few or many times, or a class if the clone is expanded.

abundance	v_gene	d_gene	j_gene	CDR3nt	CDR3aa
NA	TRBV7-2	TRBD1	TRBJ1-5	TGTGCCAGCAGCCTAGACCAGGGGACAGCAAGGCCCCAGCATTTT	CASSLDQGTARPQHF
NA	TRBV19	NA	TRBJ1-5	TGTGCCAGTAGTATAGCTGGGGGGAATCAGCCCCAGCATTTT	CASSIAGGNQPQHF
few	TRBV4-3	NA	TRBJ1-1	TGCGCCAGCAGCCAAGATCCCCGGTCCCGGAACACTGAAGCTTTCTTT	CASSQDPRSRNTEAFF
NA	TRBV9	TRBD2	TRBJ2-3	TGTGCCAGCAGCGGCGAGGGGGGAGAGCGGGGGGGCCTGAGTACGCAGTATTTT	CASSGEGGERGGLSTQYF
NA	TRBV4-3	NA	TRBJ2-1	TGCGCCAGCAGCCAAGCGCGACTAATTAGCTATGAGCAGTTCTTC	CASSQARLISYEQFF
NA	TRBV7-2	NA	TRBJ2-3	TGTGCCAGCAGCATACACACAGATACGCAGTATTTT	CASSIHTDTQYF
NA	TRBV20-1	NA	TRBJ2-2	TGCAGTGCCGCGGGTCCCCCCGACACCGGGGAGCTGTTTTTT	CSAAGPPDTGELFF
NA	TRBV5-5	NA	TRBJ1-2	TGTGCCAGCAGCTTTATAAAGGGGGAAGGCTACACCTTC	CASSFIKGEGYTF
NA	TRBV29-1	TRBD1	TRBJ2-2	TGCAGCGGACGGTACGGACAGGGGAACACCGGGGAGCAGTTTTTT	CSGRYGQGNTGEQFF
few	TRBV12-3/TRBV12-4	NA	TRBJ1-4	TGTGCCAGCAGTTTAGAAAGAAATGAAAAACTGTTTTTT	CASSLERNEKLFF
NA	TRBV6-1	NA	TRBJ2-6	TGTGCCAGCCGAACAGGGCCCCTGGGGACTGGGGCCAACGTCCTGACTTTC	CASRTGPLGTGANVLTF
few	TRBV11-1	NA	TRBJ1-2	TGTGCCAGCAGCTCCGACCTAAGTGGGCAGGTGGGGATTAACTATGGCTACACCTTC	CASSSDLSGQVGINYGYTF
NA	TRBV4-3	NA	TRBJ2-7	TGCGCCAGCAGCCAAGATGACGTAGCCTACGAGCAGTACTTC	CASSQDDVAYEQYF
NA	TRBV30	NA	TRBJ1-2	TGTGCCTGGAGTAGAGTCCAGGAGGGGGGCTACACCTTC	CAWSRVQEGGYTF
few	TRBV5-1	NA	TRBJ2-7	TGCGCCAGCAGCTCGGAAAGCTCCTACGAGCAGTACTTC	CASSSESSYEQYF
NA	TRBV5-5	NA	TRBJ1-3	TGTGCCAGCAGCTTGGGAGGTTTCACTGGAAACACCATATATTTT	CASSLGGFTGNTIYF
few	TRBV20-1	NA	TRBJ1-2	TGCAGTGCTAGTGTGGACTATGGCTACACCTTC	CSASVDYGYTF
few	TRBV5-4	NA	TRBJ2-5	TGTGCCAGCAGCCCAATGGAGGGGGACCAAGAGACCCAGTACTTC	CASSPMEGDQETQYF
few	TRBV6-2/TRBV6-3	TRBD1	TRBJ1-1	TGTGCCAGCAGTTACTCGAATACGGGGACAGGGAAGAACACTGAAGCTTTCTTT	CASSYSNTGTGKNTEAFF